These 2 T cell receptor beta chains originate from one sample sequenced in a study of blood T cell repertoires in COVID-19. Profiled with immunoSEQ multiplex PCR; TCRdb holds only in-frame clones, not every one. This table has about 190,000 clones, about 85% appearing once. The sample was peripheral blood. The source is a woman of 80 years or more with acute or convalescent COVID-19.

This chain connects TRBV27 to TRBJ1-1; 8 nucleotides match TRBD1. CDR3 length: 15 amino acids. Germline loops: CDR1 MNHEY, CDR2 SMNVEV (reference sequence). J was trimmed by 5 bases and V by 2 bases; bases with no gene match: 7. CDR3 nucleotides: TGTGCCAGCAGTTTACGACAGGGGAAGGGTACTGAAGCTTTCTTT. Translating gives CASSLRQGKGTEAFF.

The chain couples TRBV10-3 to TRBJ1-5; 8 bases match TRBD1. V was clipped by 4 bases and J by 5 bases; unmatched bases: 4. The CDR3 length is 14 residues. The germline V gene encodes CDR1 ENHRY and CDR2 SYGVKD. The CDR3 region is CAISGQGSDQPQHF. CDR3 DNA sequence: TGTGCCATCAGTGGACAGGGGAGCGATCAGCCCCAGCATTTT.